This T cell receptor beta chain is drawn from a study of Tregs in tolerant kidney transplant recipients. Overall study findings and caveats: The small number of patients limits these findings pending further validation. Biological reproducibility was not directly addressed, but technical replication error appeared minimal.

Assay: immunoSEQ multiplex PCR; the TCRdb copy retains only in-frame clones and omits some. Counted here are roughly 86,000 clones, approximately 93% occurring once; the ten biggest clones make up under 2%. Related graft donors supplied nonmyeloablative bone marrow transplants, and mixed chimerism was transient. CD4+CD25+CD127- Tregs, CD4+CD25- non-Tregs, CD4 and CD8 cells were sorted. With respect to this clone: Its target is not known.

Germline V CDR1 and CDR2: SGHTA, FQGTGA. This CDR3 comprises 14 residues. V was clipped by 5 bases and J by 2 bases; unmatched bases: 3. The source of this sequence is a human patient who received a combined kidney and bone marrow transplant. The graft donor may account for some of the T cells. The V call is TRBV7-3, the J call TRBJ2-1, with 7 bases identical to TRBD1. The sample consisted of CD4+ T cells from blood (PBMCs), taken 12 months after the transplant. The CDR3 DNA reads as TGTGCCAGCAGCGTACAGGGGACCTACAATGAGCAGTTCTTC. It encodes CASSVQGTYNEQFF. The full variable domain, with the rest looked up from reference TRBV7-3 and TRBJ2-1, is GAGVSQTPSNKVTEKGKYVELRCDPISGHTALYWYRQSLGQGPEFLIYFQGTGAADDSGLPNDRFFAVRPEGSVSTLKIQRTERGDSAVYLCASSVQGTYNEQFFGPGTRLTVL.